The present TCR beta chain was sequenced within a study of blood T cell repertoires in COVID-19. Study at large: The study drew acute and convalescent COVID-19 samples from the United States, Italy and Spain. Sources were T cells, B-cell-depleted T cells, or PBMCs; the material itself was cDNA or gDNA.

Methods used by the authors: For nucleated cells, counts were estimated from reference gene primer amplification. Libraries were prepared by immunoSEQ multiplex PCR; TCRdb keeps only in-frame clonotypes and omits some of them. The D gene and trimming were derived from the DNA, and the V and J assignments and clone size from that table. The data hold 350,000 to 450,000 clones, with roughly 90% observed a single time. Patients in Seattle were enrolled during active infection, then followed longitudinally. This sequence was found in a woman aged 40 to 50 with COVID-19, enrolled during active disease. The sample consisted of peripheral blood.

Written as DNA, the CDR3 is TGTGCCAGCAGTGACAGGGGAAAGGATGGCTACACCTTC. It yields the protein CASSDRGKDGYTF. The chain uses TRBV6-2 or TRBV6-3 and TRBJ1-2; TRBD1 matches 8 bases. The CDR3 totals 13 residues. The V and J ends lost 5 bases and 6 bases, in that order; junction bases with no gene match: 5. Per germline, CDR1 MNHEY and CDR2 SVGEGT.